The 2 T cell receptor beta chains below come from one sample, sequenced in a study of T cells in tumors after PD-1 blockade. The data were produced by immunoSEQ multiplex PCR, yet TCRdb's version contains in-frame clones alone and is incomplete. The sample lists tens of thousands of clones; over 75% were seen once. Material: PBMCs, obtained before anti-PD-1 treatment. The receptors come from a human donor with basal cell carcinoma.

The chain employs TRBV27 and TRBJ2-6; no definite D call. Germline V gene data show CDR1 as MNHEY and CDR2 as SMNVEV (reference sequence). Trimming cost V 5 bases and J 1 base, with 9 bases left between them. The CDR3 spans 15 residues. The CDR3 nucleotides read TGTGCCAGCAGTCGTTTGTCTTCTGGGGCCAACGTCCTGACTTTC. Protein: CASSRLSSGANVLTF.

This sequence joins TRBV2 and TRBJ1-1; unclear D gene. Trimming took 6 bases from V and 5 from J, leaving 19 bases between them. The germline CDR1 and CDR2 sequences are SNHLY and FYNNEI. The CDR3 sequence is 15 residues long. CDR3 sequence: CASRGDILSGTEAFF. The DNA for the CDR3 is TGTGCCAGCAGAGGAGACATTTTGTCGGGGACTGAAGCTTTCTTT.